This entry features one T cell receptor (beta chain) sequence. V lost 6 bases and J lost 0; bases outside the gene matches: 4. The CDR3 runs to 14 residues. The germline V gene has CDR1 MDHEN and CDR2 SYDVKM. Per the authors' pipeline: Estimated nucleated cell counts came from reference gene primer amplification. Method: immunoSEQ multiplex PCR; TCRdb's copy keeps in-frame clones and lacks some. V, J and clone size are those of that table, while D and trimming were read from the DNA. This table holds around 420,000 clones, approximately 85% found once. This sample was included in a study of blood T cell repertoires in COVID-19. Study-wide background: The cDNA or gDNA used as material had been derived from T cells, B-cell-depleted T cells, or PBMCs.

Study members were between about 18 and 100 years old and lived in 20 to 30 US regions. Cohort allocation depended upon clinical history that participants reported. What was sequenced was PBMCs or T cells enriched from blood (not recorded which). The rearrangement joins TRBV28 to TRBJ1-2, with 7 positions matching TRBD1. This receptor was taken from a woman aged 35 to 49 with acute COVID-19. The CDR3 spells CASRPGTANYGYTF. CDR3 nucleotide sequence: TGTGCCAGCAGGCCCGGGACAGCTAACTATGGCTACACCTTC.